The 14 T cell receptor beta chains reported below all come from one sample, sequenced in a study of blood T cell repertoires in COVID-19. Libraries were prepared by immunoSEQ multiplex PCR; TCRdb keeps only in-frame clonotypes and omits some of them. Altogether around 500,000 clones are present, approximately 90% being singletons, with the ten largest covering approximately 1.8%. The specimen sequenced was PBMCs or T cells enriched from blood (not recorded which). These receptors all come from a woman aged 40 to 49 who had recovered from COVID-19.

The rearrangement joins TRBV25-1 to TRBJ1-3; D is possibly TRBD1 (6 bases). Trimming took 5 bases from V and 1 from J, leaving 15 bases between them. The CDR3 extends over 16 amino acids. Germline values: CDR1 MGHDK, CDR2 SYGVNS. CDR3 residues: CASSLPGGGSGNTIYF. Here the CDR3 DNA reads TGTGCCAGCAGTCTGCCGGGGGGCGGATCTGGAAACACCATATATTTT.

This chain joins TRBV19 and TRBJ1-2; TRBD1 matches at 12 bases. This CDR3 is built from 15 residues. V trimming: 6 bases; J trimming: 8 bases; junction bases outside the gene matches: 10. Germline V lookup: CDR1 LNHDA, CDR2 SQIVND (reference sequence). CDR3 nucleotides: TGTGCCAGTAGGTCCGGGACAGGGGGCCCCCCGGGCTACACCTTC. The encoded protein is CASRSGTGGPPGYTF.

This CDR3 reads CASSLARLAGVDEQFF. The CDR3 bases are TGTGCCAGCAGCTTGGCCAGGCTAGCGGGGGTGGATGAGCAGTTCTTC. This sequence joins TRBV5-8 and TRBJ2-1, with TRBD2 matching 10 bases. The V and J ends lost 0 bases and 8 bases, in that order; junction bases with no gene match: 8. The CDR3 is 16 amino acids. Looked up from germline, CDR1 is SGHTS and CDR2 is YDEGEE.

The CDR3 protein is CASSLGGTSGTDEQYF. Written as DNA, the CDR3 is TGCGCCAGCAGCTTGGGGGGGACTAGCGGGACCGACGAGCAGTACTTC. This rearrangement joins TRBV5-1 to TRBJ2-7; TRBD2 aligns across 13 bases. The CDR3 consists of 16 residues. V shed 0 bases, J shed 5 bases, and the junction held 5 bases outside the gene matches. Germline lookup yields CDR1 SGHRS and CDR2 YFSETQ.

This chain joins TRBV7-2 and TRBJ1-5; D is ambiguous. V was pared by 5 bases and J by 5 bases, with 22 bases between. The length of the CDR3 is 17 residues. In germline, CDR1 is SGHTA, CDR2 FQGNSA. CDR3 coding DNA: TGTGCCAGCAGCAAAACGCTCGTCCCAGACGGGGATCAGCCCCAGCATTTT. Protein sequence: CASSKTLVPDGDQPQHF. Full variable domain (rest looked up from reference TRBV7-2 and TRBJ1-5): GAGVSQSPSNKVTEKGKDVELRCDPISGHTALYWYRQSLGQGLEFLIYFQGNSAPDKSGLPSDRFSAERTGGSVSTLTIQRTQQEDSAVYLCASSKTLVPDGDQPQHFGDGTRLSIL.

The chain is built from TRBV19 and TRBJ2-4; 9 bases match TRBD1. The V and J ends lost 5 bases and 6 bases, in that order; junction bases with no gene match: 14. CDR3 length equals 17 residues. Germline CDR1 and CDR2: LNHDA and SQIVND (reference sequence). DNA for the CDR3: TGTGCCAGTAGTTCCGACAGGGGGTTGACGGGTGTAAACATTCAGTACTTC. Its protein is CASSSDRGLTGVNIQYF.

This clone was picked up one time. The gene calls are TRBV4-3 and TRBJ2-1; possible D gene TRBD2, 6 bases. The germline gives CDR1 LGHNA, CDR2 YSLEER. The CDR3 is made up of 15 amino acids. V gave up 4 bases and J gave up 0 bases, with 10 bases separating them. CDR3 coding DNA: TGCGCCAGCAGCCGGGACGGGAGCTCCTACAATGAGCAGTTCTTC. The encoded protein is CASSRDGSSYNEQFF.

The chain carries TRBV15 and TRBJ2-1; 7 nucleotides match TRBD2. This CDR3 region has 17 residues. V trimming: 3 bases; J trimming: 3 bases; junction bases outside the gene matches: 11. Germline values: CDR1 LNHNV, CDR2 YYDKDF (reference sequence). The CDR3 here is CATSSTPSGLFYNEQFF. Here the CDR3 DNA reads TGTGCCACCAGCAGTACCCCCTCGGGACTATTCTACAATGAGCAGTTCTTC. The full variable domain, in which reference TRBV15 and TRBJ2-1 provide the parts outside the CDR3, is DAMVIQNPRYQVTQFGKPVTLSCSQTLNHNVMYWYQQKSSQAPKLLFHYYDKDFNNEADTPDNFQSRRPNTSFCFLDIRSPGLGDTAMYLCATSSTPSGLFYNEQFFGPGTRLTVL.

The chain uses TRBV7-2 and TRBJ1-1; 9 positions agree with TRBD1. There are 14 residues in the CDR3. V was pared by 8 bases and J by 7 bases, with 11 bases of the junction left unmatched. Germline CDR1 and CDR2: SGHTA and FQGNSA. This CDR3 reads CASPTGGADGEAFF. As DNA, the CDR3 is TGTGCCAGCCCAACAGGGGGCGCTGATGGTGAAGCTTTCTTT.

CDR3 residues: CATRPDREIQPQHF. CDR3 bases: TGTGCCACCAGGCCGGACAGGGAGATTCAGCCCCAGCATTTT. The V call is TRBV15, the J call TRBJ1-5, with 8 bases that match TRBD1. The length of the CDR3 is 14 residues. Looked up from germline, CDR1 is LNHNV and CDR2 is YYDKDF (reference sequence). Losses at the gene ends were 6 bases for V and 6 bases for J; bases not matched to a gene: 7.

The table lists this clone with a count of one. The chain couples TRBV6-5 to TRBJ2-2, with 8 bases identical to TRBD1. V gave up 7 bases and J gave up 7 bases; unmatched junction bases: 8. This CDR3 is 14 amino acids long. CDR1 and CDR2 (germline): MNHEY, SVGAGI. CDR3 amino acids: CASTPTGEVGELFF. The CDR3 DNA reads as TGTGCCAGCACCCCGACAGGGGAGGTCGGGGAGCTGTTTTTT.

This chain links TRBV19 with TRBJ2-2; 11 positions agree with TRBD2. The CDR3 has 19 amino acids. Germline CDR1 LNHDA, CDR2 SQIVND (reference sequence). The V segment lost 1 base and the J segment 0 bases; nucleotides outside the gene matches: 7. Here the CDR3 reads CASSIVGLAGGTNTGELFF. CDR3 sequence (DNA): TGTGCCAGTAGTATAGTAGGCCTAGCGGGGGGAACGAACACCGGGGAGCTGTTTTTT.

A single count supports this clone. The V and J genes are TRBV29-1 and TRBJ1-2, with TRBD1 as a possible D gene (5 bases). CDR3 length equals 12 residues. V lost 4 bases to trimming and J lost 5 bases, with 11 bases between them. The germline gives CDR1 SQVTM, CDR2 ANQGSEA. DNA of the CDR3: TGCAGCGTTGGGCAGGGCGGTTATGGCTACACCTTC. Amino acid sequence: CSVGQGGYGYTF. Filled out from reference TRBV29-1 and TRBJ1-2, the complete variable domain reads SAVISQKPSRDICQRGTSLTIQCQVDSQVTMMFWYRQQPGQSLTLIATANQGSEATYESGFVIDKFPISRPNLTFSTLTVSNMSPEDSSIYLCSVGQGGYGYTFGSGTRLTVV.

The chain couples TRBV27 to TRBJ1-4; TRBD1 might be the D (5 bases). Per the germline V gene, CDR1 is MNHEY and CDR2 is SMNVEV (reference sequence). The CDR3 has 15 residues. Trimming shortened V by 0 bases and J by 7 bases, and 12 bases separated the two germline ends. CDR3 nucleotides: TGTGCCAGCAGTTTATCTCCTGGGGCTATTGAAAAACTGTTTTTT. It is translated as CASSLSPGAIEKLFF.